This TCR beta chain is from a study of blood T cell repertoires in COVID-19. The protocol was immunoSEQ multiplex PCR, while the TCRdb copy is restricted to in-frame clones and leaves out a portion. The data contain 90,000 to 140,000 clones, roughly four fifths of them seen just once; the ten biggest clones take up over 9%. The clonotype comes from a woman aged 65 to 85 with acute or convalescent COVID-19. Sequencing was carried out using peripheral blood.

The CDR3 DNA sequence: TGTGCCAGCAGTCCTACAGGGATGGATGAAAAACTGTTTTTT. Encoded protein: CASSPTGMDEKLFF. The chain carries TRBV7-2 and TRBJ1-4, with a tentative D call TRBD1 (6 bases). The CDR3 runs 14 residues. CDR1 and CDR2 (germline): SGHTA, FQGNSA. The V end was cut by 6 bases, the J end by 6 bases, with 14 bases between.